This T cell receptor (beta chain) appears in the sequencing data of a study of T-cell memory formation after mild COVID-19. This CDR3 spans 14 amino acids. Trimming shortened V by 2 bases and J by 5 bases, and 13 bases separated the two germline ends. CDR1 is SGDLS, CDR2 YYNGEE, per germline. From 5'RACE with constant-segment primers came TCR alpha and TCR beta cDNA libraries that carried sample barcodes and UMIs. MiXCR was run by TCRdb on the 5' RACE reads, yielding one entry per CDR3 protein. The sample records hundreds of thousands of distinct CDR3 sequences, more than 15% being singletons. The rearrangement links TRBV9 to TRBJ1-1; D not resolved. The material sequenced was PBMCs or a T cell subset sorted from them (not recorded which). The sequence was obtained from a man between 18 and 35 years old who had mild COVID-19 (a few samples of this study predate the infection). Cell type and time point are not known. The CDR3 nucleotides are TGTGCCAGCAGCGTGTACAGTGGAGGGACTGAAGCTTTCTTT. This codes for CASSVYSGGTEAFF.